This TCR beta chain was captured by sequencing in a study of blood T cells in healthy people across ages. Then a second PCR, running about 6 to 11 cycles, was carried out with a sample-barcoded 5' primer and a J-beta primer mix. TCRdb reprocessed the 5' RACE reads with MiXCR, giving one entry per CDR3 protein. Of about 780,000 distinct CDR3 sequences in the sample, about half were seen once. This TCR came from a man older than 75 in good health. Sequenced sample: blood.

The CDR3 reads CASSPLGDSREQYF. The CDR3 coding sequence is TGTGCCAGCAGTCCTTTGGGGGACAGTCGCGAGCAGTACTTC. The chain has TRBV28 and TRBJ2-4; 7 positions match TRBD1. Judging by the DNA end, TRBJ2-7 fits better; the J call may be wrong. CDR3 length equals 14 residues. CDR1 and CDR2 from the germline V gene are MDHEN and SYDVKM.